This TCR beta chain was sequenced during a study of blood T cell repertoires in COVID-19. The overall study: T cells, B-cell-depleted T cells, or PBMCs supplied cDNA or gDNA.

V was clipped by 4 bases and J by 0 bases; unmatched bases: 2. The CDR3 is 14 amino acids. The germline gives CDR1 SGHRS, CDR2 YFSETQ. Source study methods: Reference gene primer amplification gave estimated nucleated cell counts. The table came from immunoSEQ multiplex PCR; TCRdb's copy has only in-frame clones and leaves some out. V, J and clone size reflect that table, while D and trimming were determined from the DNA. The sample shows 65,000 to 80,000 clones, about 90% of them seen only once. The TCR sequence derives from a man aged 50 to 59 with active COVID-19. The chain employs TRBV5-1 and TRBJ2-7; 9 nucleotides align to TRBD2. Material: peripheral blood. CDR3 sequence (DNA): TGCGCCAGCAGCGGTAGCGGGAGCTCCTACGAGCAGTACTTC. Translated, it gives CASSGSGSSYEQYF.